The entry below gives a single TCR beta chain sequence along with its context. Antigen: not known. This CDR3 spans 16 amino acids. Germline trimming cut 3 bases from V and 3 bases from J; bases unmatched to any gene: 9. Germline assignment: CDR1 SGHNT and CDR2 YYREEE (reference sequence). PCR involved 60 Vbeta and 13 Jbeta primers. Sequenced by immunoSEQ multiplex PCR; TCRdb stores in-frame clones only, minus some. The repertoire consists of around 140,000 clones, with around 78% occurring once and the leading ten covering about 1.8%. The record originates from a study of cytomegalovirus exposure and HLA in healthy donors. Study results and limitations: Reportedly, HLA-A and HLA-B alleles of most subjects were accurately predicted from TCR beta. In presence/absence analyses, roughly uniform sequencing depth across donors was assumed. The number of N-insertions in an Asian-associated ancestry cluster was reportedly below the approximately 700-donor mean in a later analysis.

The sequencing sample was made of PBMCs. The V and J genes are TRBV5-4 and TRBJ2-5; 9 bases fit TRBD1. The clonotype originates from a female donor in good health and CMV-seropositive. CDR3 protein: CASSSRDRAIEETQYF. CDR3 sequence (DNA): TGTGCCAGCAGCTCCAGGGACAGGGCGATAGAAGAGACCCAGTACTTC.